One T cell receptor beta chain is described in this entry. This record comes from a study of blood T cell repertoires in COVID-19. Study information: The United States, Italy and Spain were the sources of the acute and convalescent COVID-19 samples. From T cells, B-cell-depleted T cells, or PBMCs came the material, which was cDNA or gDNA.

As handled by the study authors: Nucleated cell number was recorded as an estimate derived from reference gene primer amplification. Produced via immunoSEQ multiplex PCR; TCRdb's table is partial and in-frame only. That table gives V, J and clone size, and the DNA gave D and trimming. This table holds about 150,000 clones, around 83% found once. Seattle patients were enrolled during active infection and followed longitudinally. V dropped 4 bases and J dropped 4 bases, with 13 bases sitting between them. Germline lookup yields CDR1 MNHEY and CDR2 SVGAGI. This CDR3 is built from 14 residues. The clonotype comes from an older woman with COVID-19, enrolled during active disease. The material sequenced was peripheral blood. The rearrangement links TRBV6-5 to TRBJ1-2, with no clear D. CDR3 in DNA: TGTGCCAGCAGTTCCGCAGTTATTGGCTATGGCTACACCTTC. Translation: CASSSAVIGYGYTF.